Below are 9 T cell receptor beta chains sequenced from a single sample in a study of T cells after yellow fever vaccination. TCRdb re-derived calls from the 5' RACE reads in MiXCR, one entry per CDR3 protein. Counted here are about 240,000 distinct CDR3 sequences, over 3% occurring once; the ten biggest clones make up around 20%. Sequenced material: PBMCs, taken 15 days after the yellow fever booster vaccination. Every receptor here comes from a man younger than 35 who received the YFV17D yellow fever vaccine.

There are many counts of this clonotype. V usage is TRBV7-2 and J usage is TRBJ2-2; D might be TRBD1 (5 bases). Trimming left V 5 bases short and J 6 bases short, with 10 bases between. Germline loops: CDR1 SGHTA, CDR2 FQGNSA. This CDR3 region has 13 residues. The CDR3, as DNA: TGTGCCAGCAGCCCCCAGGGTGCCGGGGAGCTGTTTTTT. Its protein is CASSPQGAGELFF.

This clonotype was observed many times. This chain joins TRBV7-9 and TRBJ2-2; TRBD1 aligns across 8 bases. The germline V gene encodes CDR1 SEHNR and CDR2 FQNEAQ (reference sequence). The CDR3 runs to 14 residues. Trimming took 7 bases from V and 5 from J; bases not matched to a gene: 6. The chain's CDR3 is CASTPGGRTGELFF. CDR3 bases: TGTGCCAGCACCCCAGGGGGCAGGACCGGGGAGCTGTTTTTT.

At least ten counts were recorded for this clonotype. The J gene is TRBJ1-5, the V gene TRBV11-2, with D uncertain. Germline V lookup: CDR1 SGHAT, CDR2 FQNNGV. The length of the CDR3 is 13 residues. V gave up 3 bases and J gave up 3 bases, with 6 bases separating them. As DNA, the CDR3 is TGTGCCAGCAGCTTTACCCTCAATCAGCCCCAGCATTTT. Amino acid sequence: CASSFTLNQPQHF. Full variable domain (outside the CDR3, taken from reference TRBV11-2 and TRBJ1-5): EAGVAQSPRYKIIEKRQSVAFWCNPISGHATLYWYQQILGQGPKLLIQFQNNGVVDDSQLPKDRFSAERLKGVDSTLKIQPAKLEDSAVYLCASSFTLNQPQHFGDGTRLSIL.

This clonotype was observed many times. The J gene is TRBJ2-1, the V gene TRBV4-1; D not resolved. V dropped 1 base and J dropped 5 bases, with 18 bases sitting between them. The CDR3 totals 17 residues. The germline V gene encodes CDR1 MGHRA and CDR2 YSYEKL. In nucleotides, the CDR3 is TGCGCCAGCAGCCAAGTAGGTAACATCTATGGGGACAATGAGCAGTTCTTC. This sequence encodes CASSQVGNIYGDNEQFF.

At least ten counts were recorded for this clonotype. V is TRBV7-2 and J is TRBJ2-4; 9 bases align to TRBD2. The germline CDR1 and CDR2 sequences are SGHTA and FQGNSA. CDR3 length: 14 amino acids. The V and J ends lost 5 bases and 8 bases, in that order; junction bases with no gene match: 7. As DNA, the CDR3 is TGTGCCAGCAGCCGGGCCCCTAGCGGGGACATTCAGTACTTC. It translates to CASSRAPSGDIQYF.

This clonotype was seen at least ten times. The CDR3 here is CASSLTGRSTDTQYF. As DNA, the CDR3 is TGTGCCAGCAGCTTAACGGGCAGGAGCACAGATACGCAGTATTTT. This chain connects TRBV7-3 to TRBJ2-3; D is undetermined. V dropped 0 bases and J dropped 0 bases, with 7 bases sitting between them. The germline CDR1 and CDR2 sequences are SGHTA and FQGTGA. The CDR3 is 15 residues long.

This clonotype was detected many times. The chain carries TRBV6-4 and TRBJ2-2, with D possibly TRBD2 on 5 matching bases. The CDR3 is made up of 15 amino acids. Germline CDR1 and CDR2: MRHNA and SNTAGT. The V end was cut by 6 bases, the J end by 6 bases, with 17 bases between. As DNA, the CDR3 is TGTGCCAGCAGCCGATCCTTTTCGGGGTCCGGGGAGCTGTTTTTT. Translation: CASSRSFSGSGELFF.

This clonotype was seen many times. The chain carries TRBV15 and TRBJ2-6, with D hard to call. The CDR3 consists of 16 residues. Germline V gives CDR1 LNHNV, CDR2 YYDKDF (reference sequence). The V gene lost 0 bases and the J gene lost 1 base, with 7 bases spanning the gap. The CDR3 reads CATSRDYDSGANVLTF. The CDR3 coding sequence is TGTGCCACCAGCAGAGATTACGATTCTGGGGCCAACGTCCTGACTTTC.

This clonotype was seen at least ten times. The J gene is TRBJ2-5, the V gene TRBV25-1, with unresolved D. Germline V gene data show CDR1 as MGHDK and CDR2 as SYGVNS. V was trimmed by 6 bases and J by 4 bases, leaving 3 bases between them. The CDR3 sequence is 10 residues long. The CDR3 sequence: CASRRETQYF. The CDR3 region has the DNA TGTGCCAGCAGGCGAGAGACCCAGTACTTC. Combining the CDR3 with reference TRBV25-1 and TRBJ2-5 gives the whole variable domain EADIYQTPRYLVIGTGKKITLECSQTMGHDKMYWYQQDPGMELHLIHYSYGVNSTEKGDLSSESTVSRIRTEHFPLTLESARPSHTSQYLCASRRETQYFGPGTRLLVL.